This T cell receptor beta chain was identified in a study of blood T cell repertoires in COVID-19 (dated by TCRdb to the early 2020s). Background on the whole study: Collaborator samples came from the United States, Italy and Spain and covered acute and convalescent phases of COVID-19. Where available, HLA class I and class II types were taken from metadata supplied by the sample provider and were not determined by assay-based typing. The prospective study material was composed of cDNA or gDNA derived from T cells, B-cell-depleted T cells, or PBMCs. The dataset comprised deeply sampled blood TCRbeta repertoires from subjects exposed to, actively infected with, or recovered from COVID-19. Sample metadata almost always included a de-identified subject ID, COVID-19 status, age in years and sex. Samples came from the ongoing ImmuneRACE study (first 160 participants) plus 1,254 subjects from 6 global collaborators. The repertoires were released in a freely available public database intended as a resource for research on the immune response to SARS-CoV-2. Broader findings and caveats from the paper: The amount of clinical and demographic metadata varied by source and participant and was provided uncurated.

Concerning this clone itself: The target of this receptor is not known. No per-base quality is available; no much larger clone lies one base away.

TCRbeta CDR3 regions were amplified from genomic DNA by means of the immunoSEQ Assay, a bias-controlled multiplex PCR. In the original analysis: The number of nucleated cells in each sample was estimated by amplification of reference gene primers within the assay. To quantify the absolute abundance of each unique TCRbeta CDR3 rearrangement, sequence reads were collapsed and filtered. For each sample, productive Simpson clonality was calculated by taking the square root of Simpson's diversity index across productive rearrangements. TCRdb took this table from immuneACCESS and kept in-frame rearrangements with V and J called. Such tables lack part of the clones; where checked against another copy, unresolved V genes explain under half of the gap, and the rest is unexplained. V, J and clone size were drawn from that table, and D and trimming were deduced from the DNA. Across this sample there are about 80,000 clones, with roughly 78% seen only once. 21% of the sample is held by the ten biggest clonotypes.

Looking up the germline V gene yields CDR1 SGHRS and CDR2 YFSETQ. V and J are truncated by 2 bases and 0 bases respectively, leaving an intervening sequence of 5 bases. From the cysteine up to the phenylalanine, the CDR3 has a length of 13 residues. Just CDR3 DNA is preserved here, 39 bases in frame from base 1. Each collaborating institution followed its own protocols to collect whole blood in K2EDTA tubes. Collaborator samples were shipped for TCRbeta analysis as frozen whole blood, isolated PBMCs, or DNA extracted from either sample type. The sequenced material came from peripheral blood. This sequence was found in a human donor in a cohort sampled during active COVID-19. Rearrangement joined TRBV5-1 to TRBJ1-1; a confident D gene designation cannot be given. The CDR3 loop reads CASSFAVNTEAFF. The sequenced DNA is TGCGCCAGCAGCTTTGCGGTGAACACTGAAGCTTTCTTT.